The clone carrying this T cell receptor (beta chain) was seen ten or more times. These data come from a study of T cell repertoires in cytomegalovirus infection. TCRdb fed the reads into MiXCR, producing one record per CDR3 protein. This table holds about 100,000 distinct CDR3 sequences, 20% to 30% found once. Trimming took 0 bases from V and 8 from J; bases not matched to a gene: 3. CDR3 length: 14 residues. Germline lookup yields CDR1 SGHAT and CDR2 FQNNGV. The chain joins TRBV11-2 to TRBJ2-1; 8 bases are a match to TRBD2. Input material: CD8+ T cells from PBMCs. The TCR was taken from a human donor in good health (CMV status not recorded). Some clones in this sample may be carry-over from other donors' samples. The CDR3 region is CASSLERAGDEQFF. In DNA, the CDR3 is TGTGCCAGCAGCTTAGAAAGAGCGGGAGATGAGCAGTTCTTC.